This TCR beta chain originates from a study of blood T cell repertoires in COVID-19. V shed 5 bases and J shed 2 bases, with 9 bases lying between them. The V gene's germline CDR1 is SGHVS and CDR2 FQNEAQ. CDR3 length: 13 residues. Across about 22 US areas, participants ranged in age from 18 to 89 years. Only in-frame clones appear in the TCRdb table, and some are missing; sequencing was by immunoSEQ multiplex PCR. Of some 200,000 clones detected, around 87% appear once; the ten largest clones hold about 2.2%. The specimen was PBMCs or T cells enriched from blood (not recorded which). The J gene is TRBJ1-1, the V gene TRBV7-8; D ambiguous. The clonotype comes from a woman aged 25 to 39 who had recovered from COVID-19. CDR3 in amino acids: CASSRALNTEAFF. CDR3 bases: TGTGCCAGCAGCCGGGCCCTTAACACTGAAGCTTTCTTT.